These 13 T cell receptor beta chains share one sample of origin, sequenced in a study of T cells after yellow fever vaccination. Using its own MiXCR run on the 5' RACE reads, TCRdb lists one record per CDR3 protein. The repertoire holds 550,000 to 750,000 distinct CDR3 sequences, with about 14% as singletons. Sample: PBMCs, taken on the day of the yellow fever booster vaccination. Every receptor here comes from a man younger than 40 who received the YFV17D yellow fever vaccine.

This clonotype was observed a handful of times. The chain uses TRBV20-1 and TRBJ2-3, with 9 nucleotides matching TRBD2. The CDR3 has 16 residues. From germline, CDR1 is DFQATT and CDR2 SNEGSKA (reference sequence). J was trimmed by 5 bases and V by 2 bases; bases with no gene match: 11. In DNA, the CDR3 is TGCAGTGCTAGACAGGCGGGAGGGCCGTATGGAGATACGCAGTATTTT. Protein: CSARQAGGPYGDTQYF.

Only a few counts were recorded for this clonotype. V is TRBV29-1 and J is TRBJ2-7, with 9 bases fitting TRBD2. Germline V gives CDR1 SQVTM, CDR2 ANQGSEA. The CDR3 has 13 amino acids. The V and J ends lost 7 bases and 1 base, in that order; junction bases with no gene match: 5. In DNA, the CDR3 is TGCAGCGCCGGTAGCGGGAGTTCCTACGAGCAGTACTTC. Protein: CSAGSGSSYEQYF.

V and J are TRBV11-2 and TRBJ2-1; TRBD2 aligns across 9 bases. The J segment lost 5 bases and the V segment lost 0 bases, leaving 11 bases of the junction unmatched. This CDR3 region has 18 residues. CDR1 and CDR2 from the germline V gene are SGHAT and FQNNGV. Here the CDR3 reads CASSLDREAGGYNNEQFF. The DNA of the CDR3 is TGTGCCAGCAGCTTAGATCGAGAAGCGGGAGGCTATAACAATGAGCAGTTCTTC.

This clonotype turned up a few times. The chain joins TRBV5-1 to TRBJ1-2, with 9 nucleotides matching TRBD1. This CDR3 is 14 amino acids long. CDR1 is SGHRS, CDR2 YFSETQ, per germline. The V gene end was trimmed by 0 bases and the J gene end by 7 bases; junction bases not matched to a gene: 4. Written as DNA, the CDR3 is TGCGCCAGCAGCTTGGGACAGGGGGTTCTTGGCTACACCTTC. Residues: CASSLGQGVLGYTF.

The chain carries TRBV20-1 and TRBJ2-3, with 11 nucleotides matching TRBD2. The V gene end was trimmed by 2 bases and the J gene end by 2 bases; junction bases not matched to a gene: 6. Germline CDR1 DFQATT, CDR2 SNEGSKA (reference sequence). CDR3 size: 16 residues. CDR3 sequence reads: CSARKASGRPTDTQYF. DNA of the CDR3: TGCAGTGCTAGAAAGGCTAGCGGGAGGCCCACAGATACGCAGTATTTT.

This clonotype has a handful of counts. The CDR3, as DNA: TGTGCCAGCAGCTCGACAGGGTCCATACCCCACGAGCAGTACTTC. Its translation is CASSSTGSIPHEQYF. V and J are TRBV6-1 and TRBJ2-7, with TRBD1 identical over 7 bases. J gave up 5 bases and V 6 bases, and 13 bases lay outside the gene matches. Germline V gene data show CDR1 as MNHNS and CDR2 as SASEGT. This CDR3 contains 15 residues.

This clonotype was found a few times. The chain joins TRBV20-1 to TRBJ2-7, with TRBD2 identical over 11 bases. V lost 0 bases to trimming and J lost 2 bases; unmatched junction nucleotides: 3. CDR1 and CDR2 (germline): DFQATT, SNEGSKA (reference sequence). The CDR3 runs to 15 residues. In nucleotides, the CDR3 is TGCAGTGCTAGAGACCCACTAGCGGGAGCCTACGAGCAGTACTTC. It specifies CSARDPLAGAYEQYF.

This clonotype occurred a few times. The V call is TRBV7-2, the J call TRBJ1-2; a possible D gene is TRBD1 (5 bases). CDR3 length: 13 amino acids. The ends were cut back, 0 bases at V and 5 bases at J, with 7 bases in the middle. Germline-derived CDR1 and CDR2 are SGHTA and FQGNSA. The CDR3 is CASSLATAYGYTF. The CDR3 bases are TGTGCCAGCAGCTTAGCGACAGCGTATGGCTACACCTTC. Variable domain in full (rest from reference TRBV7-2 and TRBJ1-2): GAGVSQSPSNKVTEKGKDVELRCDPISGHTALYWYRQSLGQGLEFLIYFQGNSAPDKSGLPSDRFSAERTGGSVSTLTIQRTQQEDSAVYLCASSLATAYGYTFGSGTRLTVV.

The table lists this clonotype with a few counts. The V call is TRBV7-2, the J call TRBJ2-7; a possible D gene is TRBD1 (5 bases). This CDR3 spans 14 amino acids. Between the trimmed V and J ends, which lost 6 bases and 7 bases, there was a span of 19 bases. CDR1 is SGHTA, CDR2 FQGNSA, per germline. CDR3 nucleotide sequence: TGTGCCAGCAGTCGCGCTTATAGGGGTGTAGAGCAGTACTTC. Translating gives CASSRAYRGVEQYF.

The genes are TRBV28 and TRBJ2-1, with 11 bases lining up with TRBD2. The CDR3 covers 15 residues. Germline-derived CDR1 and CDR2 are MDHEN and SYDVKM. V was clipped by 6 bases and J by 9 bases; unmatched bases: 10. The CDR3 DNA is TGTGCCAGCAGGGGATTGACTAGCGGGACGGGTGAGCAGTTCTTC. As protein: CASRGLTSGTGEQFF.

The V call is TRBV5-1, the J call TRBJ2-3; TRBD2 matches at 10 bases. Unmatched junction bases numbered 7, after V lost 0 bases and J lost 3 bases. The CDR3 is 17 amino acids. Germline V gene data show CDR1 as SGHRS and CDR2 as YFSETQ. CDR3 in amino acids: CASSLGRTSGKTDTQYF. Here the CDR3 DNA reads TGCGCCAGCAGCTTGGGGCGTACTAGCGGGAAAACAGATACGCAGTATTTT.

This clonotype was counted a few times. J is TRBJ2-5 and V is TRBV30; 7 positions agree with TRBD2. The germline CDR1 and CDR2 sequences are GTSNPN and SVGIG (reference sequence). Trimming at V came to 2 bases and at J to 5 bases, leaving 5 bases not matched to a gene. The CDR3 is 13 amino acids. The CDR3 sequence is CAWSLGGTETQYF. The CDR3 nucleotides are TGTGCCTGGAGTCTCGGGGGGACGGAGACCCAGTACTTC.

In this sample, this clonotype turned up a few times. V gene TRBV12-3 or TRBV12-4 combines with J gene TRBJ2-7; D might be TRBD1 (5 bases). V shed 6 bases and J shed 1 base, with 16 bases lying between them. The CDR3 runs 15 residues. Here the CDR3 reads CASRADSRSSYEQYF. The CDR3 bases are TGTGCCAGCAGAGCCGACAGTAGAAGTTCCTACGAGCAGTACTTC.